The sequence of this TCR beta chain was determined in a study of control samples from healthy donors and cancer patients. Clones were sequenced by immunoSEQ multiplex PCR, and TCRdb holds only the in-frame ones, with some missing. The sample lists approximately 130,000 clones, roughly 90% seen once, with roughly 43% in the top ten. The CDR3 spans 14 residues. After removal of 5 bases from V and 6 bases from J, the junction contained 4 bases not matched to a gene. Germline-derived CDR1 and CDR2 are SGHTA and FQGNSA. Sequencing was carried out using blood. The chain is built from TRBV7-2 and TRBJ2-3, with 11 bases matching TRBD2. The receptor's source is a man between 50 and 59 years old in good health. Written as DNA, the CDR3 is TGTGCCAGCAGCCCGACTAGCGGGGTTGATACGCAGTATTTT. It translates to CASSPTSGVDTQYF.